A single sample is the source of the 15 T cell receptor beta chains below, sequenced in a study of beta chain features in type 1 diabetes. The isolated RNA, all of it, was reverse transcribed, so expressed TCRB transcripts were what got sequenced. Generated by immunoSEQ multiplex PCR, the TCRdb table keeps only in-frame clones and is missing some. The sample contains 70,000 to 90,000 clones, roughly 31% of which appear only once. The sample comprised stem cell memory CD4+ T cells from blood. These receptors came from a woman aged 18-30 years in good health.

V and J are TRBV7-9 and TRBJ2-1; 9 bases align to TRBD2. CDR1 SEHNR and CDR2 FQNEAQ come from the germline V gene (reference sequence). CDR3 length: 14 amino acids. Trimming took 0 bases from V and 9 from J; bases not matched to a gene: 3. The CDR3 nucleotides read TGTGCCAGCAGCTTAGCGGGCGGGAGGGCTGAGCAGTTCTTC. Translated, it gives CASSLAGGRAEQFF.

This clone was counted only a few times. The V call is TRBV5-1, the J call TRBJ2-3; 9 nucleotides line up with TRBD2. The CDR3 totals 16 residues. CDR1 and CDR2 from the germline V gene are SGHRS and YFSETQ. The V gene end was trimmed by 1 base and the J gene end by 0 bases; junction bases not matched to a gene: 3. This chain's CDR3 is CASSLNLAGSTDTQYF. In DNA form, the CDR3 reads TGCGCCAGCAGCTTGAACCTAGCGGGAAGCACAGATACGCAGTATTTT.

The chain couples TRBV6-5 to TRBJ2-5; the match to TRBD1 covers 12 bases. CDR1 and CDR2 (germline): MNHEY, SVGAGI. The CDR3 runs 16 residues. V shed 4 bases and J 3 bases; nucleotides not matched to a gene: 6. CDR3 in amino acids: CASSSTGTGGEETQYF. For the CDR3, the DNA is TGTGCCAGCAGTTCGACCGGGACAGGGGGCGAAGAGACCCAGTACTTC.

This rearrangement joins TRBV11-2 to TRBJ1-2; D remains unclear. This CDR3 contains 13 residues. Germline V CDR1 and CDR2: SGHAT, FQNNGV. Trimming shortened V by 1 base and J by 8 bases, and 11 bases separated the two germline ends. The CDR3 here is CASSLVQNQGYTF. The CDR3 region has the DNA TGTGCCAGCAGCTTAGTCCAGAACCAGGGCTACACCTTC.

The chain employs TRBV18 and TRBJ2-1, with D tentatively TRBD2 (7 bases). V was clipped by 6 bases and J by 6 bases, with 18 bases between them. This CDR3 spans 15 amino acids. Germline CDR1 reads KGHSH; CDR2 reads LQKENI. This CDR3 reads CASSRERGGINEQFF. CDR3 DNA: TGTGCCAGCTCCCGGGAGAGGGGGGGCATCAATGAGCAGTTCTTC.

There are a few counts of this clone. The genes are TRBV7-2 and TRBJ2-7; 7 nucleotides line up with TRBD1. CDR1 SGHTA and CDR2 FQGNSA come from the germline V gene. This CDR3 spans 12 amino acids. V gave up 5 bases and J gave up 5 bases; unmatched junction bases: 3. The CDR3 DNA sequence: TGTGCCAGCAGCCTTACAGGGGACGAGCAGTACTTC. Translating it yields CASSLTGDEQYF.

The chain joins TRBV5-1 to TRBJ1-2; D may be TRBD1 (6 bases). Between the trimmed V and J ends, which lost 0 bases and 4 bases, there was a span of 16 bases. CDR3 length: 16 amino acids. CDR1 SGHRS and CDR2 YFSETQ come from the germline V gene. CDR3 sequence: CASSLGSGGHSYGYTF. CDR3 coding DNA: TGCGCCAGCAGCTTGGGTTCTGGGGGACACTCCTATGGCTACACCTTC.

The chain joins TRBV7-9 to TRBJ1-1, with D tentatively TRBD1 (5 bases). CDR1 and CDR2 from the germline V gene are SEHNR and FQNEAQ (reference sequence). The CDR3 consists of 15 residues. V lost 1 base, J lost 1 base, and 10 bases lay in between. Here the CDR3 DNA reads TGTGCCAGCAGCTTAGAGGTTCAGGGGAACACTGAAGCTTTCTTT. Its translation is CASSLEVQGNTEAFF.

V and J are TRBV18 and TRBJ2-1; TRBD2 might be the D (5 bases). Germline lookup yields CDR1 KGHSH and CDR2 LQKENI. V was cut by 2 bases and J by 1 base, with 18 bases left in between. The CDR3 is 18 amino acids. The CDR3 protein is CASSPRHGVVGSYNEQFF. CDR3 in DNA: TGTGCCAGCTCACCAAGGCACGGGGTAGTCGGGTCCTACAATGAGCAGTTCTTC.

This clone was seen a few times. The chain links TRBV6-5 to TRBJ2-3; possible D gene TRBD1, 7 bases. The CDR3 is 15 residues long. CDR1 and CDR2 (germline): MNHEY, SVGAGI. V gave up 5 bases and J gave up 2 bases, with 14 bases separating them. CDR3 DNA: TGTGCCAGCAGTCCCCAGGGGGGCCTCACAGATACGCAGTATTTT. Translation: CASSPQGGLTDTQYF.

This clone was seen a single time. This chain connects TRBV18 to TRBJ1-5; a weak D match, TRBD1 (6 bases). Germline V gene sequence: CDR1 KGHSH, CDR2 LQKENI. This CDR3 spans 14 amino acids. Trimming cost V 6 bases and J 4 bases, with 13 bases left between them. The CDR3 DNA reads TGTGCCAGCTCGCTGGACAGTTCAAATCAGCCCCAGCATTTT. Translating gives CASSLDSSNQPQHF.

This clone was detected only a few times. The chain employs TRBV5-6 and TRBJ2-5; possible D gene TRBD1, 7 bases. The CDR3 contains 15 residues. Germline V gene lookup returns CDR1 SGHDT and CDR2 YYEEEE. Trimming left V 2 bases short and J 5 bases short, with 16 bases between. As DNA, the CDR3 is TGTGCCAGCAGCTTAAGGCAGGGGGGTTTGGAGACCCAGTACTTC. Translating it yields CASSLRQGGLETQYF.

The chain employs TRBV2 and TRBJ2-1, with TRBD2 matching 12 bases. The ends lost 7 bases at V and 2 bases at J; junction bases unmatched: 6. The CDR3 spans 16 residues. Looked up from germline, CDR1 is SNHLY and CDR2 is FYNNEI. The CDR3 DNA follows: TGTGCCAGCAACCTAGCGGGAGGGCATCCCTACAATGAGCAGTTCTTC. It encodes CASNLAGGHPYNEQFF. Using reference TRBV2 and TRBJ2-1 for the parts outside the CDR3, the full variable domain is EPEVTQTPSHQVTQMGQEVILRCVPISNHLYFYWYRQILGQKVEFLVSFYNNEISEKSEIFDDQFSVERPDGSNFTLKIRSTKLEDSAMYFCASNLAGGHPYNEQFFGPGTRLTVL.

The chain is built from TRBV4-1 and TRBJ2-7, with 10 bases identical to TRBD1. This CDR3 region has 18 residues. J was trimmed by 2 bases and V by 0 bases; bases with no gene match: 10. The V gene's germline CDR1 is MGHRA and CDR2 YSYEKL. The CDR3 nucleotides are TGCGCCAGCAGCCAAGAAATCCCTTCGGGACAGGGGACCTACGAGCAGTACTTC. This codes for CASSQEIPSGQGTYEQYF.

The chain couples TRBV5-4 to TRBJ2-5, with TRBD2 matching 8 bases. This CDR3 has 15 residues. Germline CDR1 and CDR2: SGHNT and YYREEE (reference sequence). The J segment lost 6 bases and the V segment lost 0 bases, leaving 7 bases of the junction unmatched. Here the CDR3 DNA reads TGTGCCAGCAGCTTGGACGGGGGGGCCCGAAAGACCCAGTACTTC. Its translation is CASSLDGGARKTQYF.